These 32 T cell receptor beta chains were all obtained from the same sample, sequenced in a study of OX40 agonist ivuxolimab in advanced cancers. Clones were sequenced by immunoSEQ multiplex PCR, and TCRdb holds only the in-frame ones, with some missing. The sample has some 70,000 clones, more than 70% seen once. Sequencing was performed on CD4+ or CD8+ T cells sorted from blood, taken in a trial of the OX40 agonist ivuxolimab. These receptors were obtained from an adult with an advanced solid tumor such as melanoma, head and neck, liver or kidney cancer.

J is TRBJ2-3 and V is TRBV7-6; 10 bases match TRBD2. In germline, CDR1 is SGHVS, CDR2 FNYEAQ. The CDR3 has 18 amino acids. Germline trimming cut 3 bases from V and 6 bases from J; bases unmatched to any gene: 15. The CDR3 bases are TGTGCCAGCAGCTTTGCTATAGAGGGACTAGCGCGAGGGGATACGCAGTATTTT. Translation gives CASSFAIEGLARGDTQYF.

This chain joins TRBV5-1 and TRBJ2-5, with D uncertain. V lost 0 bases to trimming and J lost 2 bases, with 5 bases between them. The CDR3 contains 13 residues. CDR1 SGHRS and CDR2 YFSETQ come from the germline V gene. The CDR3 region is CASSLGLQETQYF. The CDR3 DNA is TGCGCCAGCAGCTTGGGCCTGCAAGAGACCCAGTACTTC.

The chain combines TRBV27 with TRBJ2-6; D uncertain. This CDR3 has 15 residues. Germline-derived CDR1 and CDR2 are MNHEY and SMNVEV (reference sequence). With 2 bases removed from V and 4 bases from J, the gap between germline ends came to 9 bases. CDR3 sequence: CASSLLGSGANVLTF. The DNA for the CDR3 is TGTGCCAGCAGTTTACTGGGCTCCGGGGCCAACGTCCTGACTTTC. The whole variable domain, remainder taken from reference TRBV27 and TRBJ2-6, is EAQVTQNPRYLITVTGKKLTVTCSQNMNHEYMSWYRQDPGLGLRQIYYSMNVEVTDKGDVPEGYKVSRKEKRNFPLILESPSPNQTSLYFCASSLLGSGANVLTFGAGSRLTVL.

CDR3 region: CASSLAAGLAGEDTQYF. The DNA for the CDR3 is TGTGCCAGCAGCTTAGCGGCGGGACTAGCGGGAGAGGATACGCAGTATTTT. The V and J genes are TRBV7-2 and TRBJ2-3, with 14 bases aligning to TRBD2. Germline V gene lookup returns CDR1 SGHTA and CDR2 FQGNSA. V trimming: 0 bases; J trimming: 6 bases; junction bases outside the gene matches: 5. This CDR3 has 17 residues.

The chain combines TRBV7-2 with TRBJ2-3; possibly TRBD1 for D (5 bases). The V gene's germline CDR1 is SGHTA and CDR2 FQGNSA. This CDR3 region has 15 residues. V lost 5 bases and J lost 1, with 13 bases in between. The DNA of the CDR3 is TGTGCCAGCAGCCTACCCTGGACACGCACAGATACGCAGTATTTT. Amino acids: CASSLPWTRTDTQYF.

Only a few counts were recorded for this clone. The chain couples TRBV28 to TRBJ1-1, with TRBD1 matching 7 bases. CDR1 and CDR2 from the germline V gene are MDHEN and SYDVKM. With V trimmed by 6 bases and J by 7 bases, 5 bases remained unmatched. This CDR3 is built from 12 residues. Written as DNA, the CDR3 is TGTGCCAGCAGGTCACAGGGGATTGAAGCTTTCTTT. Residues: CASRSQGIEAFF.

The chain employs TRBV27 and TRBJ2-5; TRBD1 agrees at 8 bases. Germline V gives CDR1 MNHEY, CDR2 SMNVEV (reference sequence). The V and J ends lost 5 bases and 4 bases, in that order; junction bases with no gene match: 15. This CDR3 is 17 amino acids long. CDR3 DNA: TGTGCCAGCAGTCCCATTTTATCAGGGGGCATTCGAGAGACCCAGTACTTC. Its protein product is CASSPILSGGIRETQYF.

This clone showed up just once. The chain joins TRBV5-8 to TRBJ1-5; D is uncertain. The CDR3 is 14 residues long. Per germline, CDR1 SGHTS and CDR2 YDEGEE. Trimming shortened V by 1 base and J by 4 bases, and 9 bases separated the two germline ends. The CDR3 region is CASSLLRTNQPQHF. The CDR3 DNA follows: TGTGCCAGCAGCTTGTTGAGAACTAATCAGCCCCAGCATTTT.

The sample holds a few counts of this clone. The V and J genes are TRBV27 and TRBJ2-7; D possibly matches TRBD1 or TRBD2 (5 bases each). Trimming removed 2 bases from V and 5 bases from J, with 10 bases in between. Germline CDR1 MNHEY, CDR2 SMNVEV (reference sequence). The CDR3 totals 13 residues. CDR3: CASSLRGANEQYF. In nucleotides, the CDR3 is TGTGCCAGCAGTTTACGGGGCGCGAACGAGCAGTACTTC.

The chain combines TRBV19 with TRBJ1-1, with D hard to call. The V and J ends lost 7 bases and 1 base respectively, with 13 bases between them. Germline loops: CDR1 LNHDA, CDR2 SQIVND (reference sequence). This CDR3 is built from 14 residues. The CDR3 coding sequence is TGTGCCAGTACCTTCGGACCTGCGAACACTGAAGCTTTCTTT. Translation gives CASTFGPANTEAFF.

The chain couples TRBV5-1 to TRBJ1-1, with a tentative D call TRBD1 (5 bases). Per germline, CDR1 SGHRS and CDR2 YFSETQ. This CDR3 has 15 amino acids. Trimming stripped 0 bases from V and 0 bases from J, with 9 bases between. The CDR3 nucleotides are TGCGCCAGCAGCTTGGGGGGGACCATGAACACTGAAGCTTTCTTT. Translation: CASSLGGTMNTEAFF.

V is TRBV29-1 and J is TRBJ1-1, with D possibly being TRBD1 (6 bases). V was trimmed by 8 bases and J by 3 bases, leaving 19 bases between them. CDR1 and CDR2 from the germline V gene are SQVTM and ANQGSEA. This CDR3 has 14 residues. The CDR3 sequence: CSSQYRERDTEAFF. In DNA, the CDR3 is TGCAGCTCACAATACAGGGAAAGGGACACTGAAGCTTTCTTT.

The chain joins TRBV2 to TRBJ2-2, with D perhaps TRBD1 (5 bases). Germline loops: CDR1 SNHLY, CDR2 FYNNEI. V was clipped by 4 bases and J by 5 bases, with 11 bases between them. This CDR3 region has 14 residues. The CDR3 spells CASSALRGTGELFF. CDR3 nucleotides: TGTGCCAGCAGTGCCCTAAGGGGAACCGGGGAGCTGTTTTTT. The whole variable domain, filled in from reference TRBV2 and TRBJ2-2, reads EPEVTQTPSHQVTQMGQEVILRCVPISNHLYFYWYRQILGQKVEFLVSFYNNEISEKSEIFDDQFSVERPDGSNFTLKIRSTKLEDSAMYFCASSALRGTGELFFGEGSRLTVL.

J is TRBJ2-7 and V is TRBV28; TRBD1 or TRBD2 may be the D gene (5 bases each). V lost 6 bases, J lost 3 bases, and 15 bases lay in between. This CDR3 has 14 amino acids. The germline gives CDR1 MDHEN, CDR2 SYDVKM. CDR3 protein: CASSRPGPSYEQYF. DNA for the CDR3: TGTGCCAGCAGCCGACCGGGACCAAGCTACGAGCAGTACTTC.

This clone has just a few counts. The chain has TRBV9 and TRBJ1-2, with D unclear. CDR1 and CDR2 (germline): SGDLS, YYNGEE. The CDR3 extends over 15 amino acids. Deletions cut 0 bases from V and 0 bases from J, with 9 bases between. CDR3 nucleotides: TGTGCCAGCAGCGTAGGGGCGCAGGCTAACTATGGCTACACCTTC. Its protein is CASSVGAQANYGYTF.

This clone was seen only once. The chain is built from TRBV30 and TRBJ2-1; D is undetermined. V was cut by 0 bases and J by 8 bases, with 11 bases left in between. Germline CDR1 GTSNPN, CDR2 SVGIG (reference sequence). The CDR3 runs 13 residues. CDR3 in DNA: TGTGCCTGGAGTGTACACACCGAGGATGAGCAGTTCTTC. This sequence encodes CAWSVHTEDEQFF.

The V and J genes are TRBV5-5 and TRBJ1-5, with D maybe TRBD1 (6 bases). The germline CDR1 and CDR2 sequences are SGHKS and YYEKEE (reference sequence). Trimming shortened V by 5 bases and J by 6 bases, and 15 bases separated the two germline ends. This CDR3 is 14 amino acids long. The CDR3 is CASSLQGSGQPQHF. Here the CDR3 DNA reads TGTGCCAGCAGTTTACAGGGTAGCGGTCAGCCCCAGCATTTT.

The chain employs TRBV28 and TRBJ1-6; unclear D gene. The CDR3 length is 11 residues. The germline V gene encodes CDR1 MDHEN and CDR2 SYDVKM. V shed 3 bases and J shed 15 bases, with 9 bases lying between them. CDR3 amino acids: CASSLNRVLHF. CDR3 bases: TGTGCCAGCAGTTTGAATAGGGTCCTCCACTTT.

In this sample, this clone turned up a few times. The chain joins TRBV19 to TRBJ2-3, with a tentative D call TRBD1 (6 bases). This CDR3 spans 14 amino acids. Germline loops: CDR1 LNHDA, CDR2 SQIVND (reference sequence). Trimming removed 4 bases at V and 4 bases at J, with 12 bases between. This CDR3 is CASSTQGIADTQYF. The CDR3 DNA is TGTGCCAGTAGTACCCAGGGGATTGCAGATACGCAGTATTTT.

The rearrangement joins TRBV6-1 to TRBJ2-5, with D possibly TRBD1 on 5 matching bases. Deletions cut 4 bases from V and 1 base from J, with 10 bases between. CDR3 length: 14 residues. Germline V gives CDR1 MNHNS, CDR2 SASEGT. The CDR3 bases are TGTGCCAGCAGTGGGAAACAGGCCCAAGAGACCCAGTACTTC. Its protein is CASSGKQAQETQYF.

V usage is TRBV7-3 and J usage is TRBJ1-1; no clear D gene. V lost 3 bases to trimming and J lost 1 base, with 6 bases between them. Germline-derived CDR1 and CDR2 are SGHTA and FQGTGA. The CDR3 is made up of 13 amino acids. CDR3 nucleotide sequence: TGTGCCAGCAGCTTGTCAGGGAACACTGAAGCTTTCTTT. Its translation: CASSLSGNTEAFF.

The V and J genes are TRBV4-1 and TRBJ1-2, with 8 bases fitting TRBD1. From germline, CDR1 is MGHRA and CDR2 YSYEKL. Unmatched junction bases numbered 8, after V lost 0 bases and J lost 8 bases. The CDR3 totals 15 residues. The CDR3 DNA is TGCGCCAGCAGCCAAGAGGACAGGGAGGGAGAGGGCTACACCTTC. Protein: CASSQEDREGEGYTF.

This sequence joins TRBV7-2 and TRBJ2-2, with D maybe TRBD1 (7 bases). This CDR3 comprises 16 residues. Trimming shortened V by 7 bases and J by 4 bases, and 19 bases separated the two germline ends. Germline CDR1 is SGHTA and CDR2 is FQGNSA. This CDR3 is CASNKWSGGGTGELFF. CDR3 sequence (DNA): TGTGCCAGCAACAAATGGTCAGGGGGAGGCACCGGGGAGCTGTTTTTT.

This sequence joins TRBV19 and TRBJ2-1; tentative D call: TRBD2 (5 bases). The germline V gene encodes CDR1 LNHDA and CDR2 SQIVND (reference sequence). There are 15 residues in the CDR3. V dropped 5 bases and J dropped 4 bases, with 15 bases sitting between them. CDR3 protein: CASSQAISEYNEQFF. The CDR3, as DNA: TGTGCCAGTAGTCAGGCGATTAGCGAATACAATGAGCAGTTCTTC.

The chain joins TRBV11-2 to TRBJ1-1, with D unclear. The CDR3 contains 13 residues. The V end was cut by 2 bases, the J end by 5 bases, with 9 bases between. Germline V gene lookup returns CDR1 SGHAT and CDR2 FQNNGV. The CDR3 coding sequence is TGTGCCAGCAGCTTACAGCTGGGGACTGAAGCTTTCTTT. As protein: CASSLQLGTEAFF.

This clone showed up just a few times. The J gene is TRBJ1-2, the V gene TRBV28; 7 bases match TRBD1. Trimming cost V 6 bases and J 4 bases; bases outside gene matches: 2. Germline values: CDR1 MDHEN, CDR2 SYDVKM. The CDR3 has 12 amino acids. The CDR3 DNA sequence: TGTGCCAGCAGGACAGGGTCCTATGGCTACACCTTC. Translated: CASRTGSYGYTF.

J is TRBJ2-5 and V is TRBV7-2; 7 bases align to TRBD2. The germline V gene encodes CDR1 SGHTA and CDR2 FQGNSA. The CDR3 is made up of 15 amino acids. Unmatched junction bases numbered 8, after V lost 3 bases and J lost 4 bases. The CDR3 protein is CASSFQRGGGETQYF. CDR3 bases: TGTGCCAGCAGCTTTCAGCGGGGCGGGGGAGAGACCCAGTACTTC.

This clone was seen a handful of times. The CDR3: CASSLKRDTVYQPQHF. The CDR3 bases are TGTGCCAGCAGCTTAAAGAGGGATACGGTGTATCAGCCCCAGCATTTT. The genes are TRBV7-8 and TRBJ1-5; D gene uncertain. The CDR3 has 16 amino acids. V lost 2 bases, J lost 5 bases, and 16 bases lay in between. CDR1 and CDR2 from the germline V gene are SGHVS and FQNEAQ.

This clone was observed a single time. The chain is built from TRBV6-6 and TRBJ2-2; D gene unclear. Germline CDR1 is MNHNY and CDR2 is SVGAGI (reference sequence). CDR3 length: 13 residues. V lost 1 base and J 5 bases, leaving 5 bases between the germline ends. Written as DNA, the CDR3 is TGTGCCAGCAGTTACTTACAGACCGGGGAGCTGTTTTTT. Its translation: CASSYLQTGELFF.

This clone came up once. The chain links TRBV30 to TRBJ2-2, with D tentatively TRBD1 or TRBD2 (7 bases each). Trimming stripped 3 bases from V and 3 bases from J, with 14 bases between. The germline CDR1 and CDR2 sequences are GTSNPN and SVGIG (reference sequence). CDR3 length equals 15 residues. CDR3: CAWRPQGGDTGELFF. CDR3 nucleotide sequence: TGTGCCTGGAGACCCCAGGGGGGGGACACCGGGGAGCTGTTTTTT.

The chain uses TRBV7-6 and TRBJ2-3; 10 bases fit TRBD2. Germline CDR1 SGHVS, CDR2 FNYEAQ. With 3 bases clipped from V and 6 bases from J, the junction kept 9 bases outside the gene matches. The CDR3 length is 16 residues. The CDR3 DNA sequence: TGTGCCAGCAGCTTTAGTAGCGGGGGGAGTACGGATACGCAGTATTTT. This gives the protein CASSFSSGGSTDTQYF.

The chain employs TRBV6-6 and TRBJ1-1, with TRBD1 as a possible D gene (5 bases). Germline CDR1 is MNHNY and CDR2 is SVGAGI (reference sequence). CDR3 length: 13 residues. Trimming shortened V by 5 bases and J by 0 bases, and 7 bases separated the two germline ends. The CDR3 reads CASSGGMNTEAFF. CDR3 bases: TGTGCCAGCAGTGGGGGTATGAACACTGAAGCTTTCTTT.